The T cell receptor (beta chain) under discussion was sequenced for a study of blood T cell repertoires in COVID-19. Data came from immunoSEQ multiplex PCR; TCRdb stores just in-frame clones and leaves some out. The data hold 200,000 to 250,000 clones, with about 87% observed a single time. Note on this clone: At the DNA level, this CDR3 is encoded by other sequences in the same sample as well.

Germline V CDR1 and CDR2: LGHNA, YNFKEQ. The CDR3 runs to 14 residues. Trimming stripped 0 bases from V and 1 base from J, with 6 bases between. The chain uses TRBV4-2 and TRBJ1-1, with D perhaps TRBD1 (5 bases). The sequence came from a man between 60 and 75 years old with acute or convalescent COVID-19. Sequenced input: peripheral blood. The CDR3 sequence: CASSQDRGNTEAFF. The CDR3 region has the DNA TGTGCCAGCAGCCAAGATAGGGGGAACACTGAAGCTTTCTTT.